These 26 T cell receptor beta chains were sequenced from one sample in a study of control samples from healthy donors and cancer patients. The repertoire was sequenced with immunoSEQ multiplex PCR; TCRdb's copy has only in-frame clones and lacks some. The sample contains about 130,000 clones, around nine tenths of which appear only once. The sample consisted of blood. The receptors come from a man between 40 and 49 years old in good health.

The chain has TRBV5-4 and TRBJ2-1; TRBD1 matches 7 bases. V was pared by 3 bases and J by 0 bases, with 3 bases of the junction left unmatched. The CDR3 covers 15 residues. Germline V gene data show CDR1 as SGHNT and CDR2 as YYREEE (reference sequence). Here the CDR3 reads CASSSDRASYNEQFF. The CDR3 nucleotides read TGTGCCAGCAGCTCCGACAGGGCCTCCTACAATGAGCAGTTCTTC.

This clone is a singleton in its sample. The chain joins TRBV5-1 to TRBJ1-2; TRBD1 matches 7 bases. Trimming at V came to 4 bases and at J to 0 bases, leaving 3 bases not matched to a gene. The germline V gene has CDR1 SGHRS and CDR2 YFSETQ. The CDR3 totals 14 residues. The CDR3 DNA is TGCGCCAGCAGCGCGACAGGGACTAACTATGGCTACACCTTC. Protein sequence: CASSATGTNYGYTF. The full variable domain, in which reference TRBV5-1 and TRBJ1-2 provide the parts outside the CDR3, is KAGVTQTPRYLIKTRGQQVTLSCSPISGHRSVSWYQQTPGQGLQFLFEYFSETQRNKGNFPGRFSGRQFSNSRSEMNVSTLELGDSALYLCASSATGTNYGYTFGSGTRLTVV.

V usage is TRBV11-2 and J usage is TRBJ2-1; TRBD1 matches 9 bases. Germline-derived CDR1 and CDR2 are SGHAT and FQNNGV. J lost 3 bases, V lost 0 bases, and 9 bases had no gene match. The CDR3 covers 18 residues. The CDR3 nucleotides read TGTGCCAGCAGCTTAGATCCCTTAGGACAGGGGAACTACAATGAGCAGTTCTTC. Its protein product is CASSLDPLGQGNYNEQFF.

The gene calls are TRBV6-5 and TRBJ2-7, with a tentative D call TRBD1 (5 bases). Trimming took 2 bases from V and 5 from J, leaving 7 bases between them. The CDR3 is 12 amino acids. CDR1 MNHEY and CDR2 SVGAGI come from the germline V gene. The CDR3 DNA sequence: TGTGCCAGCAGTTACCAGGGCCACGAGCAGTACTTC. Encoded protein: CASSYQGHEQYF.

In its sample, this clone was seen a few times. The CDR3 is CASSLSGANTGELFF. CDR3 DNA: TGTGCCAGCAGCCTTAGCGGGGCTAACACCGGGGAGCTGTTTTTT. The chain links TRBV9 to TRBJ2-2; TRBD2 matches 8 bases. This CDR3 contains 15 residues. J was trimmed by 2 bases and V by 4 bases; bases with no gene match: 4. Germline assignment: CDR1 SGDLS and CDR2 YYNGEE.

The chain couples TRBV9 to TRBJ2-7; 7 positions match TRBD1. The CDR3 consists of 14 residues. V lost 3 bases, J lost 2 bases, and 5 bases stayed unmatched. From germline, CDR1 is SGDLS and CDR2 YYNGEE. This CDR3 is CASSAGTVTYEQYF. For the CDR3, the DNA is TGTGCCAGCAGCGCCGGGACAGTTACCTACGAGCAGTACTTC.

The chain recombines TRBV5-4 with TRBJ1-2; D not certain. V dropped 4 bases and J dropped 7 bases, with 11 bases sitting between them. This CDR3 has 12 amino acids. Germline V gives CDR1 SGHNT, CDR2 YYREEE (reference sequence). Written as DNA, the CDR3 is TGTGCCAGCAGCCTAAGGACTCGTGGCTACACCTTC. It translates to CASSLRTRGYTF.

This clone has only one observation. The chain combines TRBV28 with TRBJ1-4; D call uncertain. Trimming took off 10 bases at V and 5 bases at J, with 17 bases between the two ends. CDR3 length: 14 amino acids. Germline CDR1 reads MDHEN; CDR2 reads SYDVKM. This chain's CDR3 is CATLAAGLNEKLFF. In DNA form, the CDR3 reads TGTGCCACCCTAGCCGCGGGCCTGAATGAAAAACTGTTTTTT.

The CDR3 nucleotides read TGTGCCAGCAGCTTCACCGGAGGGGTCCGAAACACCATATATTTT. This sequence encodes CASSFTGGVRNTIYF. The chain uses TRBV28 and TRBJ1-3; D may be TRBD1 (5 bases). Germline-derived CDR1 and CDR2 are MDHEN and SYDVKM. The germline V and J ends were trimmed by 6 bases and 5 bases, with 17 bases remaining between them. CDR3 size: 15 residues.

Only one count was recorded for this clone. The chain uses TRBV5-1 and TRBJ1-4; D ambiguous. Deletions cut 0 bases from V and 5 bases from J, with 8 bases between. Germline V lookup: CDR1 SGHRS, CDR2 YFSETQ. CDR3 length equals 14 residues. This CDR3 reads CASSLDSLNEKLFF. The CDR3 DNA sequence: TGCGCCAGCAGCTTGGACAGTTTAAATGAAAAACTGTTTTTT.

The J gene is TRBJ1-2, the V gene TRBV7-2; D is perhaps TRBD1 (5 bases). V was cut by 11 bases and J by 4 bases, with 23 bases left in between. The CDR3 has 15 residues. Germline loops: CDR1 SGHTA, CDR2 FQGNSA. This CDR3 is CACVTINWDGYGYTF. The CDR3 nucleotides read TGTGCCTGCGTAACAATCAATTGGGACGGCTATGGCTACACCTTC. Full variable domain (missing parts from reference TRBV7-2 and TRBJ1-2): GAGVSQSPSNKVTEKGKDVELRCDPISGHTALYWYRQSLGQGLEFLIYFQGNSAPDKSGLPSDRFSAERTGGSVSTLTIQRTQQEDSAVYLCACVTINWDGYGYTFGSGTRLTVV.

The chain is built from TRBV7-9 and TRBJ1-2; a weak D match, TRBD1 (5 bases). V was shortened by 1 base and J by 9 bases, with 12 bases between the two germline ends. The CDR3 totals 13 residues. CDR1 and CDR2 (germline): SEHNR, FQNEAQ (reference sequence). CDR3 DNA sequence: TGTGCCAGCAGCTTAGATTTCACAGGAAGCTACACCTTC. Its translation: CASSLDFTGSYTF. Looking up the rest from reference TRBV7-9 and TRBJ1-2 gives the full variable domain: DTGVSQNPRHKITKRGQNVTFRCDPISEHNRLYWYRQTLGQGPEFLTYFQNEAQLEKSRLLSDRFSAERPKGSFSTLEIQRTEQGDSAMYLCASSLDFTGSYTFGSGTRLTVV.

The gene calls are TRBV7-3 and TRBJ2-3, with D unresolved. V was shortened by 2 bases and J by 6 bases, with 6 bases between the two germline ends. The germline gives CDR1 SGHTA, CDR2 FQGTGA. This CDR3 contains 12 residues. The CDR3 is CASSLYGDTQYF. As DNA, the CDR3 is TGTGCCAGCAGCTTATATGGGGATACGCAGTATTTT.

This chain uses TRBV5-5 with TRBJ1-1; unclear D gene. V was pared by 7 bases and J by 4 bases, with 20 bases between. The CDR3 spans 15 residues. Germline V gene data show CDR1 as SGHKS and CDR2 as YYEKEE (reference sequence). The chain's CDR3 is CASAREVSWGTEAFF. The CDR3 coding sequence is TGTGCCAGCGCCCGGGAGGTCTCTTGGGGCACTGAAGCTTTCTTT.

The chain carries TRBV10-3 and TRBJ1-2; possibly TRBD1 for D (5 bases). Per germline, CDR1 ENHRY and CDR2 SYGVKD. Trimming took 0 bases from V and 6 from J, leaving 8 bases between them. This CDR3 spans 13 amino acids. CDR3 in amino acids: CAISESGGDGYTF. CDR3 nucleotides: TGTGCCATCAGTGAGTCGGGGGGGGATGGCTACACCTTC.

This sequence joins TRBV10-1 and TRBJ2-3; TRBD2 matches 8 bases. V trimming: 3 bases; J trimming: 2 bases; junction bases outside the gene matches: 7. The CDR3 contains 16 residues. Looked up from germline, CDR1 is WNHNN and CDR2 is SYGVQD (reference sequence). This CDR3 reads CASSDKRGFLTDTQYF. As DNA, the CDR3 is TGCGCCAGCAGTGATAAGCGGGGGTTTCTCACAGATACGCAGTATTTT.

The chain carries TRBV6-1 and TRBJ1-4; D unclear. There are 14 residues in the CDR3. The V end was cut by 3 bases, the J end by 3 bases, with 8 bases between. CDR1 and CDR2 from the germline V gene are MNHNS and SASEGT. The CDR3 sequence is CASSDGEANEKLFF. Written as DNA, the CDR3 is TGTGCCAGCAGTGACGGGGAAGCTAATGAAAAACTGTTTTTT.

The rearrangement links TRBV7-9 to TRBJ1-1; D gene uncertain. V gave up 3 bases and J gave up 0 bases, with 5 bases separating them. The CDR3 extends over 13 amino acids. Germline V lookup: CDR1 SEHNR, CDR2 FQNEAQ (reference sequence). The chain's CDR3 is CASSFRMNTEAFF. The CDR3, as DNA: TGTGCCAGCAGCTTTAGAATGAACACTGAAGCTTTCTTT.

The chain couples TRBV28 to TRBJ1-3, with D possibly TRBD1 on 6 matching bases. The V end was cut by 6 bases, the J end by 10 bases, with 16 bases between. Germline V gives CDR1 MDHEN, CDR2 SYDVKM. The CDR3 runs to 13 residues. CDR3 bases: TGTGCCAGCAGACACATACAGGGAGGGACCATATATTTT. It is translated as CASRHIQGGTIYF.

The V and J genes are TRBV29-1 and TRBJ1-2, with D perhaps TRBD1 (5 bases). The CDR3 covers 14 residues. The ends were cut back, 1 base at V and 6 bases at J, with 15 bases in the middle. The germline gives CDR1 SQVTM, CDR2 ANQGSEA. In DNA, the CDR3 is TGCAGCGTTGAAGCACACGAGGGGCTCAATGGCTACACCTTC. Residues: CSVEAHEGLNGYTF.

The genes are TRBV18 and TRBJ1-6; weak D call: TRBD1 (6 bases). The CDR3 length is 17 residues. V was clipped by 3 bases and J by 6 bases, with 18 bases between them. Germline V gene lookup returns CDR1 KGHSH and CDR2 LQKENI. The CDR3 is CASSPDLQGSGNSPLHF. In nucleotides, the CDR3 is TGTGCCAGCTCACCCGATCTGCAGGGGTCCGGTAATTCACCCCTCCACTTT.

The DNA for the CDR3 is TGTGCCAGCAGTCGGGCTAGCTCCTACAATGAGCAGTTCTTC. It is translated as CASSRASSYNEQFF. This chain uses TRBV2 with TRBJ2-1; no clear D. CDR1 and CDR2 from the germline V gene are SNHLY and FYNNEI. V shed 5 bases and J shed 0 bases, with 8 bases lying between them. CDR3 length: 14 amino acids.

The J gene is TRBJ2-7, the V gene TRBV5-4, with D perhaps TRBD2 (5 bases). The CDR3 totals 13 residues. Germline CDR1 and CDR2: SGHNT and YYREEE (reference sequence). V lost 4 bases, J lost 6 bases, and 14 bases lay in between. CDR3 DNA: TGTGCCAGCAGCCCAACGTACGAGGGCGAGCAGTACTTC. It specifies CASSPTYEGEQYF.

The chain has TRBV7-9 and TRBJ2-7; D not certain. Germline V gene lookup returns CDR1 SEHNR and CDR2 FQNEAQ (reference sequence). V lost 5 bases, J lost 2 bases, and 10 bases lay in between. There are 13 residues in the CDR3. Here the CDR3 DNA reads TGTGCCAGCAGCCCTGAGAGAGCCTACGAGCAGTACTTC. Amino acids: CASSPERAYEQYF. Based on the CDR3 plus reference TRBV7-9 and TRBJ2-7, the full variable domain is DTGVSQNPRHKITKRGQNVTFRCDPISEHNRLYWYRQTLGQGPEFLTYFQNEAQLEKSRLLSDRFSAERPKGSFSTLEIQRTEQGDSAMYLCASSPERAYEQYFGPGTRLTVT.

The J gene is TRBJ1-5, the V gene TRBV27, with 7 nucleotides matching TRBD1. Trimming removed 2 bases from V and 5 bases from J; junction bases left unmatched: 0. The germline V gene encodes CDR1 MNHEY and CDR2 SMNVEV (reference sequence). This CDR3 has 13 residues. The CDR3 nucleotides are TGTGCCAGCAGTTTACAGGGGGATCAGCCCCAGCATTTT. It translates to CASSLQGDQPQHF.

The chain recombines TRBV19 with TRBJ2-1, with TRBD1 matching 8 bases. CDR3 length equals 15 residues. V was clipped by 6 bases and J by 7 bases; unmatched bases: 11. Germline V gene data show CDR1 as LNHDA and CDR2 as SQIVND (reference sequence). The DNA for the CDR3 is TGTGCCAGTAGATGGTCGGGACAGGTGACGAATGAGCAGTTCTTC. It specifies CASRWSGQVTNEQFF.